This T cell receptor (beta chain) comes out of a study of cytomegalovirus exposure and HLA in healthy donors. Overall study: Most donors, 70% to 85% of approximately 400 genotyped, fell in the Caucasian-associated ancestry cluster. General study findings and limits: Presence/absence analyses assumed roughly uniform sequencing depth across donors. Most TCR sequences were uncommon, yet certain public TCRs appeared in many donors. Later analysis revealed greater clonal expansion in HLA-associated TCR beta chains than in equally common others.

This PCR relied on a set of 60 Vbeta primers and 13 Jbeta primers. Assay used: immunoSEQ multiplex PCR; TCRdb lists only in-frame clones, some missing. This sample yields about 110,000 clones, of which roughly 73% are seen a single time; nearly 0.9% belongs to the top ten. This CDR3 has 15 residues. Germline values: CDR1 SGHRS, CDR2 YFSETQ. V gave up 1 base and J gave up 1 base, with 11 bases separating them. As for this clone: Its matching antigen is unknown.

Sequencing was done on a sample of PBMCs. This rearrangement joins TRBV5-1 to TRBJ1-1, with D perhaps matching TRBD1 (6 bases). The source of this sequence is a woman aged 25 to 39 in good health and CMV-seronegative. For the CDR3, the DNA is TGCGCCAGCAGCTTGTCTACGGACAGGAACACTGAAGCTTTCTTT. Amino acids: CASSLSTDRNTEAFF.